These 30 T cell receptor beta chains share one sample of origin, sequenced in a study of molecular identifiers for immune sequencing clone quantification. TCRdb re-called the PCR reads through MiXCR, storing one row per CDR3 protein. The profile shows about 630,000 distinct CDR3 sequences, about 25% of them singletons. Sequencing was performed on naive CD8+ T cells from blood, with Jurkat cell RNA spiked in. The subset is: FACS-sorted CD8+CD4-CCR7+CD45RA+ naive T cells. The receptors were sampled from a human donor in good health. Some libraries in this study had Jurkat cell RNA spiked in.

This clonotype appeared a few times. The chain links TRBV7-9 to TRBJ2-3, with 10 bases that match TRBD1. Germline V gene lookup returns CDR1 SEHNR and CDR2 FQNEAQ (reference sequence). The V segment lost 2 bases and the J segment 2 bases; nucleotides outside the gene matches: 7. The CDR3 totals 17 residues. CDR3 loop: CASSLYHGTGATDTQYF. The CDR3 bases are TGTGCCAGCAGCTTATATCATGGGACAGGGGCCACAGATACGCAGTATTTT.

This clonotype has just a few counts. The J gene is TRBJ2-7, the V gene TRBV2; 7 bases are shared with TRBD2. Germline assignment: CDR1 SNHLY and CDR2 FYNNEI. V lost 2 bases and J lost 3; bases outside the gene matches: 10. This CDR3 contains 16 residues. CDR3 DNA sequence: TGTGCCAGCAGTGAACTAGCGGAAACGAGCGACTACGAGCAGTACTTC. It translates to CASSELAETSDYEQYF. Full variable domain (rest looked up from reference TRBV2 and TRBJ2-7): EPEVTQTPSHQVTQMGQEVILRCVPISNHLYFYWYRQILGQKVEFLVSFYNNEISEKSEIFDDQFSVERPDGSNFTLKIRSTKLEDSAMYFCASSELAETSDYEQYFGPGTRLTVT.

This clonotype has ten or more counts. V is TRBV29-1 and J is TRBJ2-4; possible D gene TRBD2, 6 bases. The germline V gene has CDR1 SQVTM and CDR2 ANQGSEA. Trimming removed 2 bases from V and 8 bases from J, with 16 bases in between. The length of the CDR3 is 14 residues. The CDR3, as DNA: TGCAGCGTTGAATGGGCAAGCACGGGAGACATTCAGTACTTC. It is translated as CSVEWASTGDIQYF.

The sample holds many counts of this clonotype. For the CDR3, the DNA is TGTGCCAGCAAGACCCGGGACTACACCTACGAGCAGTACTTC. Amino acids: CASKTRDYTYEQYF. The rearrangement uses TRBV6-6 and TRBJ2-7, with 7 positions matching TRBD2. Germline values: CDR1 MNHNY, CDR2 SVGAGI (reference sequence). With V trimmed by 7 bases and J by 2 bases, 8 bases remained unmatched. This CDR3 has 14 amino acids.

The chain joins TRBV19 to TRBJ2-2, with 7 bases identical to TRBD1. This CDR3 is built from 14 residues. Germline assignment: CDR1 LNHDA and CDR2 SQIVND (reference sequence). The V gene end was trimmed by 6 bases and the J gene end by 5 bases; junction bases not matched to a gene: 6. CDR3 residues: CASRGQGVTGELFF. CDR3 sequence (DNA): TGTGCCAGTAGAGGGCAGGGGGTGACCGGGGAGCTGTTTTTT.

This rearrangement joins TRBV3-1 to TRBJ2-7; D is unclear. Looked up from germline, CDR1 is LGHDT and CDR2 is YNNKEL (reference sequence). The ends were cut back, 6 bases at V and 1 base at J, with 13 bases in the middle. The CDR3 has 14 residues. CDR3 sequence: CASRLESQSYEQYF. The CDR3 nucleotides read TGTGCCAGCAGACTGGAGAGTCAGTCCTACGAGCAGTACTTC.

In this sample, this clonotype turned up once. The chain has TRBV12-5 and TRBJ2-7, with TRBD1 as a possible D gene (5 bases). CDR3 size: 15 residues. Germline V gene lookup returns CDR1 LGHNT and CDR2 FRNRAP. Trimming shortened V by 7 bases and J by 1 base, and 17 bases separated the two germline ends. CDR3 nucleotides: TGTGCTAGTGCCGTCGGATCGACAGATTCCTACGAGCAGTACTTC. It translates to CASAVGSTDSYEQYF.

This clonotype was recorded at least ten times. The chain uses TRBV20-1 and TRBJ2-3; perhaps TRBD2 as D (6 bases). The germline CDR1 and CDR2 sequences are DFQATT and SNEGSKA (reference sequence). The CDR3 totals 13 residues. V lost 5 bases to trimming and J lost 0 bases, with 9 bases between them. This CDR3 is CSAHSGSTDTQYF. The CDR3 bases are TGCAGTGCTCATAGCGGTAGCACAGATACGCAGTATTTT.

Of note for this clonotype: A much larger clonotype is one base distant, so this may be a read error. The chain joins TRBV7-2 to TRBJ2-5; 9 bases are shared with TRBD1. This CDR3 is 15 amino acids long. In germline, CDR1 is SGHTA, CDR2 FQGNSA. CDR3 loop: CASSKGRRDRETLYF. The DNA for the CDR3 is TGTGCCAGCAGTAAAGGGCGGAGGGACAGGGAGACCCTGTACTTC.

For this clonotype: Lacking the conserved final phenylalanine or tryptophan, this CDR3 likely reflects a read error. The V and J genes are TRBV6-6 and TRBJ2-7; D possibly corresponds to TRBD1 (7 bases). CDR1 MNHNY and CDR2 SVGAGI come from the germline V gene (reference sequence). The length of the CDR3 is 16 residues. V was clipped by 2 bases and J by 3 bases, with 17 bases between them. The CDR3 spells CASSYASGGPDYEQYS. CDR3 DNA sequence: TGTGCCAGCAGTTACGCGTCAGGGGGGCCAGACTACGAGCAGTACTCC.

This clonotype was detected once. This could be a read error, since a much larger clone is one nucleotide away. As the CDR3 is not closed by the conserved phenylalanine or tryptophan, this likely results from a read error. This chain links TRBV5-1 with TRBJ2-7, with D perhaps given as TRBD1 or TRBD2 (5 bases each). The CDR3 has 15 residues. CDR1 SGHRS and CDR2 YFSETQ come from the germline V gene. Trimming took off 0 bases at V and 2 bases at J, with 12 bases between the two ends. DNA of the CDR3: TGCGCCAGCAGCTTGGTTTGGGGGTCAGCCTACGAGCAGTACTTA. As protein: CASSLVWGSAYEQYL.

CDR3 DNA sequence: TGTGCCAGCAGCGCACGACTAGCGGGGGGTCTAGGCACAGATACGCAGTATTTT. Protein: CASSARLAGGLGTDTQYF. V and J are TRBV9 and TRBJ2-3; 13 bases match TRBD2. The CDR3 totals 18 residues. The trim removed 3 bases at V and 1 base at J, leaving 8 bases unmatched. Germline loops: CDR1 SGDLS, CDR2 YYNGEE.

In regard to this clonotype: A much more abundant neighbour one base away suggests this may be a read error. This chain uses TRBV4-3 with TRBJ1-1; D is unclear. The length of the CDR3 is 13 residues. Deletions cut 3 bases from V and 6 bases from J, with 11 bases between. The V gene's germline CDR1 is LGHNA and CDR2 YSLEER. CDR3 protein: CASSQGPNSEAFF. CDR3 nucleotides: TGCGCCAGCAGCCAGGGCCCAAACTCTGAAGCTTTCTTT.

Notes on this clonotype: A read error may be the cause here, since a much bigger clone is one base away. This chain connects TRBV9 to TRBJ1-1; no clear D. Germline loops: CDR1 SGDLS, CDR2 YYNGEE. Trimming took off 0 bases at V and 6 bases at J, with 9 bases between the two ends. This CDR3 comprises 13 residues. CDR3 protein: CASSVADGSEAFF. CDR3 coding DNA: TGTGCCAGCAGCGTAGCGGACGGCTCTGAAGCTTTCTTT.

This clonotype was seen more than once but under ten times. CDR3 coding DNA: TGTGCCAGCAGCGCGGGAGGGGACTGGGGTACCGGGGAGCTGTTTTTT. It is translated as CASSAGGDWGTGELFF. V gene TRBV9 combines with J gene TRBJ2-2, with TRBD2 matching over 8 bases. Germline V gene sequence: CDR1 SGDLS, CDR2 YYNGEE. The CDR3 totals 16 residues. V lost 3 bases and J lost 5; bases outside the gene matches: 9.

This clonotype showed up many times. As DNA, the CDR3 is TGCGCCAGCAGCCAAGATCACCTCGGCAGCTCTGGAAACACCATATATTTT. Translation gives CASSQDHLGSSGNTIYF. V usage is TRBV4-3 and J usage is TRBJ1-3; D is unclear. The CDR3 runs to 17 residues. CDR1 and CDR2 from the germline V gene are LGHNA and YSLEER. V lost 0 bases to trimming and J lost 0 bases, with 12 bases between them.

This clonotype was seen only once. The rearrangement joins TRBV11-2 to TRBJ2-3; no reliable D call. The J call may not be correct, given that the DNA end is closer to TRBJ1-5. Germline CDR1 reads SGHAT; CDR2 reads FQNNGV. The CDR3 runs to 17 residues. The chain's CDR3 is CASSSRREAASTATQHF. CDR3 DNA sequence: TGTGCCAGCAGCTCCAGAAGAGAAGCGGCTAGCACAGCTACGCAGCATTTT.

This clonotype was picked up a small number of times. This chain connects TRBV19 to TRBJ1-1, with D possibly being TRBD1 (6 bases). The CDR3 totals 12 residues. The V and J ends lost 6 bases and 8 bases respectively, with 13 bases between them. Germline CDR1 LNHDA, CDR2 SQIVND (reference sequence). In DNA form, the CDR3 reads TGTGCCAGTAGAGAGGGGGGGGCGGAAGCTTTCTTT. Translated: CASREGGAEAFF.

A word on this clonotype: One end of the junction varies from germline; a read error may be responsible. V usage is TRBV13 and J usage is TRBJ2-1; D is uncertain. This CDR3 is built from 15 residues. Per germline, CDR1 PRHDT and CDR2 FYEKMQ (reference sequence). CDR3 protein: CARSHTTRSYNAQFF. The CDR3 nucleotides read TGTGCCCGCAGCCATACAACCCGCTCCTACAATGCGCAGTTCTTC.

V usage is TRBV7-8 and J usage is TRBJ2-7; no clear D gene. V lost 1 base, J lost 6 bases, and 7 bases lay in between. The V gene's germline CDR1 is SGHVS and CDR2 FQNEAQ. The CDR3 totals 12 residues. CDR3 in amino acids: CASSLVFVEQYF. Written as DNA, the CDR3 is TGTGCCAGCAGCTTAGTTTTCGTCGAGCAGTACTTC.

Concerning this clonotype itself: The missing conserved phenylalanine or tryptophan at the end of this CDR3 makes a read error likely. The V gene is TRBV6-5, the J gene TRBJ1-5; a weak D match, TRBD1 (5 bases). CDR3 length: 13 residues. CDR1 and CDR2 (germline): MNHEY, SVGAGI. V shed 2 bases and J shed 5 bases, with 7 bases lying between them. The CDR3 nucleotides are TGTGCCAGCAGTTACCGGGGGGATCAGCCCCAGCATCTT. This gives the protein CASSYRGDQPQHL.

This clonotype was observed at least ten times. The chain is built from TRBV3-1 and TRBJ2-2; D not certain. V lost 0 bases and J lost 5, with 4 bases in between. Germline values: CDR1 LGHDT, CDR2 YNNKEL (reference sequence). This CDR3 has 13 residues. In DNA, the CDR3 is TGTGCCAGCAGCCAAGATACGACCGGGGAGCTGTTTTTT. Protein sequence: CASSQDTTGELFF.

The table lists this clonotype with a few counts. The V and J genes are TRBV5-1 and TRBJ2-7; 9 bases align to TRBD1. In germline, CDR1 is SGHRS, CDR2 YFSETQ. The trim removed 4 bases at V and 4 bases at J, leaving 12 bases unmatched. This CDR3 region has 16 residues. CDR3: CASSLPLGDREYEQYF. The CDR3 DNA reads as TGCGCCAGCAGCCTACCCCTGGGGGACAGGGAGTACGAGCAGTACTTC.

The sample holds many counts of this clonotype. This chain connects TRBV5-4 to TRBJ2-2; 9 bases map to TRBD1. V was pared by 2 bases and J by 6 bases, with 2 bases of the junction left unmatched. Germline V lookup: CDR1 SGHNT, CDR2 YYREEE (reference sequence). The CDR3 consists of 14 residues. For the CDR3, the DNA is TGTGCCAGCAGCTTCACAGGGGGCCCCGGGGAGCTGTTTTTT. This codes for CASSFTGGPGELFF.

Many counts were recorded for this clonotype. The chain is built from TRBV4-3 and TRBJ1-1; D gene ambiguous. Per the germline V gene, CDR1 is LGHNA and CDR2 is YSLEER. Trimming took off 0 bases at V and 1 base at J, with 15 bases between the two ends. The CDR3 loop spans 17 amino acids. The DNA of the CDR3 is TGCGCCAGCAGCCAAGATGGGCCAGCGGTTTCGAACACTGAAGCTTTCTTT. The encoded protein is CASSQDGPAVSNTEAFF.

Comments on this clonotype: One junction end disagrees with the germline gene, perhaps due to a read error. The V gene is TRBV7-9, the J gene TRBJ2-6; D could derive from TRBD1 or TRBD2 (6 bases each). Germline V gene lookup returns CDR1 SEHNR and CDR2 FQNEAQ (reference sequence). The CDR3 consists of 17 residues. CDR3 protein: CASSLGRGRSGANVPTF. Written as DNA, the CDR3 is TGTGCCAGCAGCTTGGGACGGGGGCGGTCTGGGGCCAACGTCCCGACTTTC. Variable domain in full (rest from reference TRBV7-9 and TRBJ2-6): DTGVSQNPRHKITKRGQNVTFRCDPISEHNRLYWYRQTLGQGPEFLTYFQNEAQLEKSRLLSDRFSAERPKGSFSTLEIQRTEQGDSAMYLCASSLGRGRSGANVPTFGAGSRLTVL.

The chain combines TRBV7-2 with TRBJ1-6; tentatively, D is TRBD1 (5 bases). CDR1 is SGHTA and CDR2 is FQGNSA in the germline V gene. V gave up 5 bases and J gave up 4 bases, with 15 bases separating them. The CDR3 is 16 residues long. This CDR3 reads CASSPNNRGYNSPLHF. The DNA of the CDR3 is TGTGCCAGCAGCCCTAATAACCGGGGGTATAATTCACCCCTCCACTTT.

Concerning this clonotype itself: Mismatch with germline at one junction end may stem from a read error. The V gene is TRBV7-6, the J gene TRBJ2-1, with 9 nucleotides matching TRBD1. CDR3 length equals 15 residues. The germline gives CDR1 SGHVS, CDR2 FNYEAQ. The CDR3 DNA is TGTGCCAGCAGCGCATTGACAGGGGGGGGCGATGAGCTGTTCTTC. Translating gives CASSALTGGGDELFF.

Regarding this clonotype: A much larger clone sits a single nucleotide away, making a read error possible. The chain carries TRBV9 and TRBJ2-3, with no clear D. The germline gives CDR1 SGDLS, CDR2 YYNGEE. V shed 0 bases and J shed 0 bases, with 8 bases lying between them. The CDR3 consists of 15 residues. The CDR3: CASSVEPKSTDTQYF. CDR3 sequence (DNA): TGTGCCAGCAGCGTAGAGCCCAAAAGCACAGATACGCAGTATTTT.

The sample holds many counts of this clonotype. The chain joins TRBV20-1 to TRBJ2-4; weak D call: TRBD2 (6 bases). The V end was cut by 6 bases, the J end by 0 bases, with 12 bases between. In germline, CDR1 is DFQATT, CDR2 SNEGSKA (reference sequence). This CDR3 comprises 14 residues. CDR3 nucleotide sequence: TGCAGTGCCGATAGCGGACTAGCCAAAAACATTCAGTACTTC. This gives the protein CSADSGLAKNIQYF.